This T cell receptor beta chain was retrieved from a study of naive and memory T cell subsets. General study findings and limits: Findings for naive and memory subsets could not be checked against ground truth.

The length of the CDR3 is 16 residues. V was cut by 2 bases and J by 3 bases, with 14 bases left in between. The germline V gene encodes CDR1 SGHAT and CDR2 FQNNGV. Two oligonucleotides, mixed equimolar, formed the beta constant-region primer covering TRBC1 and TRBC2. TCRdb used MiXCR to reprocess the UMI-ligation and nested PCR reads, holding one entry per CDR3 protein. The sample lists around 160,000 distinct CDR3 sequences; more than 15% were seen once. Regarding this clonotype: Its cognate antigen is unknown.

Overnight CMV lysate stimulation of fresh PBMCs defined donor CMV status by CD4+ IFNgamma. The source material was naive CD4+ T cells from blood. This chain joins TRBV11-2 and TRBJ2-1, with D maybe TRBD1 (6 bases). The origin of this receptor is a human donor in good health. The CDR3 nucleotides read TGTGCCAGCAGCTTAAGTCGGGACACCTACTACAATGAGCAGTTCTTC. Translating gives CASSLSRDTYYNEQFF.